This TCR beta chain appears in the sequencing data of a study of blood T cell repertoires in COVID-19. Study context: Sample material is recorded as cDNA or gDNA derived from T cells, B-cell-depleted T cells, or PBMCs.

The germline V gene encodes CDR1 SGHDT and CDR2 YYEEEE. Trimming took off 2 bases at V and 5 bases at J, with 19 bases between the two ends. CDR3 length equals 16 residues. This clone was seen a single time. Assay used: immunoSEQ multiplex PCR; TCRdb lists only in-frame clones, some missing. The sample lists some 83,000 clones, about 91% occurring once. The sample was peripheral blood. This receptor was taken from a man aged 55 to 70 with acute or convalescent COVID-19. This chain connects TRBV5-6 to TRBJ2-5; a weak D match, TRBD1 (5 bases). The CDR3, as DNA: TGTGCCAGCAGCTTTGATCAGGGTGGTGGACCGGAGACCCAGTACTTC. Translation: CASSFDQGGGPETQYF.